This T cell receptor beta chain is drawn from a study of tumor-infiltrating lymphocytes in primary liver carcinoma. Study summary: The tumors ranged from about 4 to 10 cm across and fell within stage T1-T3 N0M0. Findings and caveats of the study: Tumor-adjacent and tumor-blood pairs showed less overlap than tumor region pairs. Unsorted bulk samples meant CD4+ and CD8+ repertoires went uncompared. The top-250-clone fraction was significantly higher in tumors than in blood (p = 0.039).

Details on this clonotype: Its antigen is not identified.

The researchers obtained blood RNA from unsorted whole blood and also extracted germline DNA. A primer in the constant region served to generate TCR beta cDNA from approximately 500 ng of total RNA. Investigators got TCR beta libraries out of three nested multiplex PCR rounds, done with slightly modified ARM-PCR. TCRdb re-derived calls from the multiplex PCR reads in MiXCR, one entry per CDR3 protein. This table holds about 200,000 distinct CDR3 sequences, 65% found once. This sequence originates from a woman in her fifties or sixties with primary liver carcinoma and hepatitis B virus infection. The sample taken for sequencing was peripheral blood.

In nucleotides, the CDR3 is TGTGCCAGCAGCTTACAAGGGACCTCCTGCGAACAGTACTTC. It is translated as CASSLQGTSCEQYF. The chain employs TRBV11-2 and TRBJ2-7; D is possibly TRBD1 or TRBD2 (5 bases each). V lost 2 bases and J 10 bases, leaving 18 bases between the germline ends. Germline-derived CDR1 and CDR2 are SGHAT and FQNNGV. The CDR3 contains 14 residues.